The T cell receptor beta chain under discussion was sequenced for a study of blood T cell repertoires in COVID-19 (dated by TCRdb to the early 2020s). Regarding the complete study: The collaborator samples originated in the United States, Italy and Spain and spanned the acute and convalescent phases of COVID-19. The prospective study material was composed of cDNA or gDNA derived from T cells, B-cell-depleted T cells, or PBMCs. Subjects who had been exposed to COVID-19, were actively infected with it, or had recovered from it provided the deeply sampled blood TCRbeta repertoires that made up the dataset. A freely available public database, intended as a resource for researchers studying the immune response to SARS-CoV-2, is where the repertoires were released. The samples were drawn from two sources: the first 160 participants of the ongoing ImmuneRACE study, and 950 to 1,500 subjects contributed by 6 global collaborators. The sample metadata nearly always contained a de-identified subject ID, COVID-19 status, age in years and sex. HLA class I and class II types, where available, came from metadata supplied by the sample provider rather than from assay-based typing. Findings and caveats that apply to the study as a whole: How much clinical and demographic metadata was included differed by source and by participant, and the metadata was provided uncurated.

Trimming removed 8 bases from V and 0 bases from J, leaving 8 bases between the germline ends. From a lookup of the germline V gene, CDR1 and CDR2 are MDHEN and SYDVKM. Measured from the cysteine to the phenylalanine, the CDR3 is 13 residues long. Only CDR3 DNA remains: 39 bases, in frame from the first base. The collaborating institutions used their own protocols to collect whole blood in K2EDTA tubes. For TCRbeta analysis, collaborators shipped samples in one of three forms: frozen whole blood, isolated PBMCs, or DNA extracted from either of those sample types. The immunoSEQ Assay, a bias-controlled multiplex PCR, was used to amplify TCRbeta CDR3 regions from genomic DNA. In the paper's pipeline: Nucleated cell counts per sample were estimated from amplification of reference gene primers within the assay. To quantify the absolute abundance of each unique TCRbeta CDR3 rearrangement, sequence reads were collapsed and filtered. For each sample, productive Simpson clonality was calculated as the square root of Simpson's diversity index over productive rearrangements. Not all clones reach the TCRdb copy of this immuneACCESS table, which keeps in-frame sequences only. Checked studies attribute under half of the gap to unresolved V genes and leave the rest unexplained. V, J and clone size are those of that table, while D and trimming were read from the DNA. The sample table contains more than 250,000 clones; only one count was recorded for approximately 85% of them. 0.7% of the sample is held by the ten biggest clonotypes.

About this clone itself: The specificity of this receptor is unknown. No per-base quality is available; no much larger clone lies one base away.

Sequencing was performed on peripheral blood. The chain is assembled from TRBV28 and TRBJ1-5; no D segment can be confidently identified. This TCR came from a human donor in a cohort sampled during active COVID-19. The DNA is as follows: TGTGCCAGCCAGGTATATAGCAATCAGCCCCAGCATTTT. Its protein product is CASQVYSNQPQHF.